What follows are 27 T cell receptor beta chains derived from one specimen sequenced in a study of T cell responses to AZD1222 COVID-19 vaccine. Libraries were prepared by immunoSEQ multiplex PCR; TCRdb keeps only in-frame clonotypes and omits some of them. The sample shows around 99,000 clones, about 92% of them seen only once. Specimen: peripheral blood, collected 28 days after the second AZD1222 dose. The receptors stem from an adult who received the AZD1222 COVID-19 vaccine.

The chain carries TRBV2 and TRBJ2-7, with TRBD2 identical over 11 bases. J lost 2 bases, V lost 6 bases, and 0 bases had no gene match. The CDR3 sequence is 13 residues long. CDR1 SNHLY and CDR2 FYNNEI come from the germline V gene. The CDR3, as DNA: TGTGCCAGCAGGGGACTAGCGGCCTACGAGCAGTACTTC. Its protein product is CASRGLAAYEQYF.

In this sample, this clone turned up a few times. The chain carries TRBV7-9 and TRBJ1-1, with unresolved D. V dropped 4 bases and J dropped 8 bases, with 11 bases sitting between them. Germline V gene lookup returns CDR1 SEHNR and CDR2 FQNEAQ (reference sequence). CDR3 length: 12 residues. This CDR3 is CASSSWAAEAFF. The CDR3 DNA follows: TGTGCCAGCAGCTCCTGGGCGGCAGAAGCTTTCTTT.

The J gene is TRBJ1-1, the V gene TRBV10-2; no clear D. With 6 bases removed from V and 0 bases from J, the gap between germline ends came to 8 bases. This CDR3 contains 13 residues. Germline CDR1 and CDR2: WSHSY and SAAADI. The CDR3 DNA reads TGCGCCAGCAGGGAAGGGATGAACACTGAAGCTTTCTTT. Its protein is CASREGMNTEAFF.

The V gene is TRBV6-1, the J gene TRBJ2-1; 9 nucleotides line up with TRBD2. The CDR3 is made up of 18 amino acids. Germline-derived CDR1 and CDR2 are MNHNS and SASEGT. J was trimmed by 4 bases and V by 3 bases; bases with no gene match: 13. DNA of the CDR3: TGTGCCAGCAGTGATCGCAGGCAAGCGGGGGGCTCGTACAATGAGCAGTTCTTC. Its translation: CASSDRRQAGGSYNEQFF.

The chain is built from TRBV9 and TRBJ2-2, with a tentative D call TRBD1 (6 bases). Germline V lookup: CDR1 SGDLS, CDR2 YYNGEE. Trimming took off 4 bases at V and 4 bases at J, with 14 bases between the two ends. The CDR3 has 15 amino acids. The CDR3 spells CASSIRVTGTGELFF. DNA of the CDR3: TGTGCCAGCAGCATTAGAGTGACAGGCACCGGGGAGCTGTTTTTT.

The chain has TRBV19 and TRBJ2-7; 7 nucleotides match TRBD2. CDR3 size: 16 residues. From germline, CDR1 is LNHDA and CDR2 SQIVND (reference sequence). V shed 3 bases, J shed 3 bases, and the junction held 11 bases outside the gene matches. In DNA, the CDR3 is TGTGCCAGTAGTATCGGTGGTGGCGGGAGTAGCTACGAGCAGTACTTC. This translates into CASSIGGGGSSYEQYF.

The table lists this clone with a count of one. The rearrangement uses TRBV7-6 and TRBJ2-1; D gene ambiguous. Germline values: CDR1 SGHVS, CDR2 FNYEAQ. The CDR3 covers 14 residues. Trimming took 4 bases from V and 8 from J, leaving 15 bases between them. CDR3 coding DNA: TGTGCCAGCAGCTCCTCGGGTAGCTTCTATGAGCAGTTCTTC. Amino acid sequence: CASSSSGSFYEQFF. The full variable domain, completed using reference TRBV7-6 and TRBJ2-1, is GAGVSQSPRYKVTKRGQDVALRCDPISGHVSLYWYRQALGQGPEFLTYFNYEAQQDKSGLPNDRFSAERPEGSISTLTIQRTEQRDSAMYRCASSSSGSFYEQFFGPGTRLTVL.

This rearrangement joins TRBV4-3 to TRBJ2-1; 7 nucleotides match TRBD2. V lost 4 bases and J lost 0; bases outside the gene matches: 9. The CDR3 totals 17 residues. Germline lookup yields CDR1 LGHNA and CDR2 YSLEER. The CDR3 here is CASSPQRGGSSYNEQFF. CDR3 in DNA: TGCGCCAGCAGCCCGCAGCGGGGAGGAAGCTCCTACAATGAGCAGTTCTTC.

The V gene is TRBV2, the J gene TRBJ2-5; the match to TRBD1 covers 7 bases. V dropped 6 bases and J dropped 5; count of bases not matched to a gene: 6. CDR1 is SNHLY and CDR2 is FYNNEI in the germline V gene. This CDR3 is 13 amino acids long. The CDR3 bases are TGTGCCAGCAGAGCTGACAGGGTCGAGACCCAGTACTTC. It codes for CASRADRVETQYF.

Only one count was recorded for this clone. V and J are TRBV5-4 and TRBJ2-7, with D tentatively TRBD1 or TRBD2 (7 bases each). This CDR3 is built from 14 residues. The germline V and J ends were trimmed by 0 bases and 6 bases, with 13 bases remaining between them. Looked up from germline, CDR1 is SGHNT and CDR2 is YYREEE (reference sequence). The CDR3 is CASSLGQGGGEQYF. CDR3 DNA: TGTGCCAGCAGCTTGGGACAGGGAGGGGGCGAGCAGTACTTC.

A remark on this clone: The same CDR3 is also encoded by other DNA sequences in this sample. The chain uses TRBV18 and TRBJ1-1; D is uncertain. Germline loops: CDR1 KGHSH, CDR2 LQKENI. This CDR3 comprises 12 residues. V shed 6 bases and J shed 0 bases, with 5 bases lying between them. The CDR3 region has the DNA TGTGCCAGCTCCGGGGTGAACACTGAAGCTTTCTTT. As protein: CASSGVNTEAFF.

The chain links TRBV4-1 to TRBJ2-7, with a tentative D call TRBD1 (5 bases). This CDR3 has 16 residues. Germline CDR1 is MGHRA and CDR2 is YSYEKL. V shed 0 bases and J shed 0 bases, with 12 bases lying between them. The CDR3 DNA reads TGCGCCAGCAGCCAAGATCGGACAAGGAGCTCCTACGAGCAGTACTTC. Translating it yields CASSQDRTRSSYEQYF.

This sequence joins TRBV5-1 and TRBJ1-2, with 9 nucleotides matching TRBD1. Trimming removed 4 bases from V and 6 bases from J; junction bases left unmatched: 13. The CDR3 is made up of 16 amino acids. Germline CDR1 and CDR2: SGHRS and YFSETQ. The CDR3, as DNA: TGCGCCAGCAGCCTCGAGACACCAGACAGGGGGAATGGCTACACCTTC. This gives the protein CASSLETPDRGNGYTF.

The chain carries TRBV6-6 and TRBJ1-4; 7 bases align to TRBD1. Germline V gives CDR1 MNHNY, CDR2 SVGAGI (reference sequence). The CDR3 has 17 residues. After removal of 6 bases from V and 2 bases from J, the junction contained 12 bases not matched to a gene. CDR3 nucleotide sequence: TGTGCCAGCAGACGACAGGGCCTAATGAGGACTAATGAAAAACTGTTTTTT. Translating gives CASRRQGLMRTNEKLFF.

This chain links TRBV30 with TRBJ2-1; 15 bases map to TRBD2. The CDR3 runs to 16 residues. The germline gives CDR1 GTSNPN, CDR2 SVGIG (reference sequence). With 2 bases clipped from V and 10 bases from J, the junction kept 9 bases outside the gene matches. The DNA of the CDR3 is TGTGCCTGGAGTCACGGACTAGCGGGAGGGCCTGGGGAGCAGTTCTTC. It specifies CAWSHGLAGGPGEQFF.

The chain links TRBV30 to TRBJ2-1; no clear D gene. Germline CDR1 reads GTSNPN; CDR2 reads SVGIG (reference sequence). The CDR3 totals 12 residues. Trimming shortened V by 0 bases and J by 8 bases, and 8 bases separated the two germline ends. The CDR3 DNA sequence: TGTGCCTGGAGTGTATTGGGCTATGAGCAGTTCTTC. It yields the protein CAWSVLGYEQFF. Based on the CDR3 plus reference TRBV30 and TRBJ2-1, the full variable domain is SQTIHQWPATLVQPVGSPLSLECTVEGTSNPNLYWYRQAAGRGLQLLFYSVGIGQISSEVPQNLSASRPQDRQFILSSKKLLLSDSGFYLCAWSVLGYEQFFGPGTRLTVL.

The chain combines TRBV7-2 with TRBJ1-1, with D possibly being TRBD1 (5 bases). CDR1 is SGHTA, CDR2 FQGNSA, per germline. The CDR3 runs 15 residues. Trimming stripped 6 bases from V and 3 bases from J, with 17 bases between. This CDR3 reads CASSFNGGTDTEAFF. CDR3 coding DNA: TGTGCCAGCAGTTTCAACGGCGGGACGGACACTGAAGCTTTCTTT.

This clone was detected once. The genes are TRBV3-1 (or the pseudogene TRBV3-2) and TRBJ1-6; D is perhaps TRBD1 (6 bases). V dropped 0 bases and J dropped 10 bases, with 13 bases sitting between them. This CDR3 has 15 amino acids. Germline V lookup: CDR1 LGHDT, CDR2 YNNKEL (reference sequence). CDR3 protein: CASSQDLGARSPLHF. DNA for the CDR3: TGTGCCAGCAGCCAAGATCTGGGGGCACGGTCACCCCTCCACTTT.

V usage is TRBV5-5 and J usage is TRBJ1-5; D unresolved. The CDR3 runs 12 residues. Per germline, CDR1 SGHKS and CDR2 YYEKEE (reference sequence). V shed 5 bases and J shed 11 bases, with 14 bases lying between them. The CDR3 protein is CASSQEVGAQHF. The CDR3 nucleotides are TGTGCCAGCAGTCAAGAGGTGGGAGCCCAGCATTTT.

The gene calls are TRBV24-1 and TRBJ2-2, with D possibly being TRBD2 (5 bases). The germline V and J ends were trimmed by 3 bases and 7 bases, with 14 bases remaining between them. Germline loops: CDR1 KGHDR, CDR2 SFDVKD. The CDR3 length is 15 residues. The DNA for the CDR3 is TGTGCCACCAGTGATACGGGGAGAAATGTCGGGGAGCTGTTTTTT. Translating it yields CATSDTGRNVGELFF.

CDR3 loop: CASSRVGGTGASYEQYF. As DNA, the CDR3 is TGTGCCAGTAGTAGAGTCGGCGGAACAGGGGCCTCCTACGAGCAGTACTTC. This chain connects TRBV19 to TRBJ2-7; 7 bases agree with TRBD1. The CDR3 consists of 17 residues. The V gene end was trimmed by 4 bases and the J gene end by 0 bases; junction bases not matched to a gene: 12. From germline, CDR1 is LNHDA and CDR2 SQIVND (reference sequence).

CDR3 in amino acids: CASSLRDWRNTIYF. The CDR3 DNA is TGTGCCAGCAGCCTCCGGGACTGGCGAAACACCATATATTTT. V is TRBV21-1 and J is TRBJ1-3. TRBV21-1 is deemed a pseudogene. The CDR3 loop spans 14 amino acids.

This chain links TRBV7-9 with TRBJ2-1; TRBD2 agrees at 8 bases. Looked up from germline, CDR1 is SEHNR and CDR2 is FQNEAQ (reference sequence). J lost 2 bases, V lost 5 bases, and 8 bases had no gene match. This CDR3 spans 16 amino acids. Written as DNA, the CDR3 is TGTGCCAGCAGCCGGCTTACTAGCGGACCCTACAATGAGCAGTTCTTC. This translates into CASSRLTSGPYNEQFF.

V gene TRBV5-1 combines with J gene TRBJ1-6; no firm D call. The V gene's germline CDR1 is SGHRS and CDR2 YFSETQ. The CDR3 extends over 14 amino acids. V was clipped by 2 bases and J by 3 bases, with 6 bases between them. For the CDR3, the DNA is TGCGCCAGCAGCTTAGGCGTCTATAATTCACCCCTCCACTTT. The encoded protein is CASSLGVYNSPLHF.

This sequence joins TRBV9 and TRBJ2-7; 11 bases line up with TRBD2. CDR1 is SGDLS, CDR2 YYNGEE, per germline. The CDR3 has 16 residues. With V trimmed by 0 bases and J by 5 bases, 7 bases remained unmatched. The CDR3 spells CASSVGPHSGRDEQYF. CDR3 coding DNA: TGTGCCAGCAGCGTAGGGCCCCATAGCGGGAGGGACGAGCAGTACTTC.

V gene TRBV7-6 combines with J gene TRBJ1-1; D gene unclear. V lost 5 bases, J lost 11 bases, and 18 bases lay in between. This CDR3 spans 13 amino acids. Germline loops: CDR1 SGHVS, CDR2 FNYEAQ. CDR3 sequence: CASSPSGHSGAFF. CDR3 DNA: TGTGCCAGCAGCCCCTCGGGCCACAGCGGGGCTTTCTTT.

The chain uses TRBV11-2 and TRBJ2-5; perhaps D is TRBD1 or TRBD2 (5 bases each). The ends were cut back, 5 bases at V and 9 bases at J, with 19 bases in the middle. Germline V gives CDR1 SGHAT, CDR2 FQNNGV. The length of the CDR3 is 14 residues. The chain's CDR3 is CASSPRDPGIAQYF. The CDR3 bases are TGTGCCAGCAGCCCACGGGACCCGGGGATCGCCCAGTACTTC.